Each of the 8 T cell receptor beta chains below was sequenced from the same sample in a study of regulatory T cells in long-lasting Graves disease. Construction of the TCR beta libraries employed iRepertoire HTBI primers in conjunction with Arm-PCR of CDR3 regions. TCRdb re-analysed the multiplex PCR reads in MiXCR, keeping a single row per CDR3 protein. The sample lists fewer than 400,000 distinct CDR3 sequences, 20% to 25% seen once, with 20% to 25% in the top ten. Time point here: persistent/refractory GD, antithyroid drugs over 5 years with positive TRAb. Isolated PBMC RNA provided the starting material for the TCR library. This material consisted of peripheral blood mononuclear cells (PBMCs), taken when the disease was refractory, from a patient treated with antithyroid drugs. Receptors were obtained from a female donor with Graves disease.

At least ten counts were recorded for this clonotype. V gene TRBV12-3 or TRBV12-4 combines with J gene TRBJ2-7; 10 nucleotides align to TRBD2. The CDR3 length is 14 residues. The J segment lost 6 bases and the V segment lost 1 base, leaving 3 bases of the junction unmatched. This chain's CDR3 is CASSLGASGSEQYF. Written as DNA, the CDR3 is TGTGCCAGCAGTTTAGGGGCTAGCGGGAGCGAGCAGTACTTC.

The chain employs TRBV10-1 and TRBJ2-7, with D tentatively TRBD1 (6 bases). This CDR3 contains 16 residues. Deletions cut 3 bases from V and 9 bases from J, with 24 bases between. Germline assignment: CDR1 WNHNN and CDR2 SYGVQD (reference sequence). CDR3 amino acids: CASSDSMRQGLGVQYF. CDR3 coding DNA: TGCGCCAGCAGTGATAGTATGCGGCAGGGGCTCGGTGTGCAGTACTTC.

This sequence joins TRBV3-1 and TRBJ2-2; tentatively, D is TRBD1 (5 bases). The CDR3 is 14 residues long. CDR1 and CDR2 from the germline V gene are LGHDT and YNNKEL (reference sequence). Deletions cut 4 bases from V and 0 bases from J, with 6 bases between. The CDR3 nucleotides read TGTGCCAGCAGCCGGGGCTCGAACACCGGGGAGCTGTTTTTT. Translated: CASSRGSNTGELFF.

In this sample, this clonotype turned up a few times. This chain connects TRBV30 to TRBJ2-2; D may be TRBD1 or TRBD2 (5 bases each). V dropped 8 bases and J dropped 5 bases, with 15 bases sitting between them. Germline V gene lookup returns CDR1 GTSNPN and CDR2 SVGIG (reference sequence). The CDR3 spans 13 residues. CDR3 protein: CAGARVGTGELFF. The DNA for the CDR3 is TGTGCCGGGGCGAGGGTCGGGACCGGGGAGCTGTTTTTT. Drawing the rest from reference TRBV30 and TRBJ2-2, the complete variable domain is SQTIHQWPATLVQPVGSPLSLECTVEGTSNPNLYWYRQAAGRGLQLLFYSVGIGQISSEVPQNLSASRPQDRQFILSSKKLLLSDSGFYLCAGARVGTGELFFGEGSRLTVL.

The V call is TRBV19, the J call TRBJ1-6, with a weak D call TRBD1 (6 bases). Germline CDR1 and CDR2: LNHDA and SQIVND (reference sequence). Trimming cost V 9 bases and J 9 bases, with 15 bases left between them. This CDR3 is built from 13 residues. The DNA for the CDR3 is TGTGCCAGCCGGGACACCGCACCTTCACCCCTCCACTTT. This sequence encodes CASRDTAPSPLHF.

This clonotype was detected a few times. This sequence joins TRBV20-1 and TRBJ1-1; TRBD1 aligns across 10 bases. Germline-derived CDR1 and CDR2 are DFQATT and SNEGSKA (reference sequence). The V segment lost 0 bases and the J segment 0 bases; nucleotides outside the gene matches: 4. This CDR3 has 16 amino acids. CDR3 in DNA: TGCAGTGCTAGAGATGGGACAGGGGTCTTGAACACTGAAGCTTTCTTT. Protein sequence: CSARDGTGVLNTEAFF.

V and J are TRBV2 and TRBJ2-7; D is tentatively TRBD1 or TRBD2 (6 bases each). Trimming removed 11 bases from V and 3 bases from J, with 17 bases in between. The CDR3 extends over 13 amino acids. Germline CDR1 reads SNHLY; CDR2 reads FYNNEI. For the CDR3, the DNA is TGTGCCGGGTCCGGGGGACAACTCTACGAGCAGTACTTC. Translated, it gives CAGSGGQLYEQYF. The whole variable domain, remainder taken from reference TRBV2 and TRBJ2-7, is EPEVTQTPSHQVTQMGQEVILRCVPISNHLYFYWYRQILGQKVEFLVSFYNNEISEKSEIFDDQFSVERPDGSNFTLKIRSTKLEDSAMYFCAGSGGQLYEQYFGPGTRLTVT.

This clonotype appeared many times. The genes are TRBV6-1 and TRBJ1-5, with 8 positions matching TRBD1. Germline-derived CDR1 and CDR2 are MNHNS and SASEGT. The length of the CDR3 is 13 residues. Trimming took 6 bases from V and 4 from J; bases not matched to a gene: 2. For the CDR3, the DNA is TGTGCCAGCAGCTGGACAGGGAATCAGCCCCAGCATTTT. Translating gives CASSWTGNQPQHF.